The TCR beta chain described here comes from a study of T cell repertoires in cytomegalovirus infection. In regard to this clonotype: Its target is unknown.

TCRdb ran MiXCR on the reads and lists one entry per CDR3 protein. The profile shows 90,000 to 120,000 distinct CDR3 sequences, under 50% of them singletons. After removal of 6 bases from V and 14 bases from J, the junction contained 16 bases not matched to a gene. Germline values: CDR1 MNHEY, CDR2 SMNVEV (reference sequence). The CDR3 is 14 amino acids. This clonotype was obtained from a human donor in good health (CMV status not recorded). Some clones in this sample may be carry-over from other donors' samples. The chain combines TRBV27 with TRBJ2-1; 7 nucleotides agree with TRBD1. This sample comprised CD8+ T cells from cultured PBMCs, obtained from culture after CMV antigen stimulation. The CDR3 sequence is CASSETQQGQPKFF. Here the CDR3 DNA reads TGTGCCAGCAGCGAGACACAGCAGGGACAGCCGAAGTTCTTC.